This T cell receptor beta chain was captured in a study of liver allograft versus peripheral blood T cells (dated by TCRdb to 2018 to 2020). A note on the overall study: The study compared T cell receptor repertoires found within transplanted livers against repertoires in the peripheral blood of liver transplant recipients. Study-wide findings and limitations: According to the report, the T cell receptor repertoires detected in peripheral blood were different from the repertoires found inside liver allografts.

Reading the germline V gene gives CDR1 MNHEY and CDR2 SVGAGI. Reading from cysteine to phenylalanine, the CDR3 counts 13 amino acids. Of the read, only the CDR3 DNA is kept; its 39 bases are in frame from base 1. A word on this clonotype: This receptor's antigen is unknown. This may arise from a read error, as a much more abundant clone is one base away.

Data came from an Illumina MiSeq. TCRdb reanalyzed the raw reads on its own, using fastp at Q25 for trimming and MiXCR for clone calling, and kept in-frame beta chains. Entries that share a CDR3 protein sequence are merged under the most common genes and DNA. The sample table contains some 9,000 distinct CDR3 sequences; only one count was recorded for over 15% of them. Jointly, the top ten make up approximately 2% of the sample. This TCR was sampled from a human patient who had a liver transplant. It is possible that, after a transplant, some T cells come from the graft donor. The rearranged segments are TRBV6-5 and TRBJ1-5; no D gene is confidently identified. The bases read TGTGCCTGCAGTTACTCGATTATGCAGCCCCAGCATTTT. The translation is CACSYSIMQPQHF.